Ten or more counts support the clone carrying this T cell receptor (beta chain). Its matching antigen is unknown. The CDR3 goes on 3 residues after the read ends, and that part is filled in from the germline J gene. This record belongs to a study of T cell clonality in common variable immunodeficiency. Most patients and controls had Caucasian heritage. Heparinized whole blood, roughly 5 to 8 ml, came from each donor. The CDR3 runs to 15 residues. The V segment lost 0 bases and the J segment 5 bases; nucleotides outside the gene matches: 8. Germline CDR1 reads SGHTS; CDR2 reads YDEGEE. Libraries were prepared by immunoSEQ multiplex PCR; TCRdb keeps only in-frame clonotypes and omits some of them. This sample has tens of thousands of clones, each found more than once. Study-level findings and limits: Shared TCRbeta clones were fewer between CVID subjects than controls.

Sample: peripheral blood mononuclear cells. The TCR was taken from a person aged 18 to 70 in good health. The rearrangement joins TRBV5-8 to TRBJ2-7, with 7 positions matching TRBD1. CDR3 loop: CASSLGTGLRDEQYF. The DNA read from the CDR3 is TGTGCCAGCAGCTTGGGGACAGGCCTTCGGGACGAG. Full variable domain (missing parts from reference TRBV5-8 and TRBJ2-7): EAGVTQSPTHLIKTRGQQATLRCSPISGHTSVYWYQQALGLGLQFLLWYDEGEERNRGNFPPRFSGRQFPNYSSELNVNALELEDSALYLCASSLGTGLRDEQYFGPGTRLTVT.